These 5 T cell receptor beta chains came from one sample sequenced in a study of regulatory T cells in long-lasting Graves disease. Time point described: newly diagnosed GD, antithyroid drugs for less than 3 months. RNA isolated from PBMCs was used to make the TCR library. With iRepertoire HTBI primers and Arm-PCR of CDR3 regions, TCR beta libraries were built. TCRdb reprocessed the multiplex PCR reads with MiXCR, giving one entry per CDR3 protein. The sample consists of about 350,000 distinct CDR3 sequences, roughly 15% of them appearing once. This sample was also put to use in a study of T cells in Graves' hyperthyroidism and ophthalmopathy.

Source: peripheral blood mononuclear cells (PBMCs), taken at new diagnosis, from a patient treated with antithyroid drugs. The receptors originated from a woman between 18 and 29 years old with Graves disease.

As to this clonotype: This may come from a read error, since a much larger clone is one base off. The chain recombines TRBV3-1 with TRBJ2-1; D remains ambiguous. CDR1 is LGHDT and CDR2 is YNNKEL in the germline V gene (reference sequence). The CDR3 is 12 amino acids. The DNA of the CDR3 is TGTGCCGGCAGCCGGGTCCCCAATGAGCAGTTCTTC. Residues: CAGSRVPNEQFF.

This clonotype was detected many times. V gene TRBV2 combines with J gene TRBJ2-7; unclear D gene. The CDR3 is 12 amino acids. V lost 7 bases and J 3 bases, leaving 10 bases between the germline ends. CDR1 and CDR2 from the germline V gene are SNHLY and FYNNEI. The CDR3 region has the DNA TGTGCCAGCAAGGACGGCAGCTACGAGCAGTACTTC. As protein: CASKDGSYEQYF.

The chain carries TRBV6-2 or TRBV6-3 and TRBJ2-6, with TRBD1 identical over 8 bases. CDR3 size: 20 residues. CDR1 and CDR2 from the germline V gene are MNHEY and SVGEGT. The V gene end was trimmed by 1 base and the J gene end by 0 bases; junction bases not matched to a gene: 11. The CDR3 DNA reads TGTGCCAGCAGTTACTTAGTCCCGGGACAGGATTCCTCTGGGGCCAACGTCCTGACTTTC. This gives the protein CASSYLVPGQDSSGANVLTF.

This clonotype has a handful of counts. The V call is TRBV6-1, the J call TRBJ1-6; 7 bases map to TRBD1. J lost 4 bases, V lost 6 bases, and 9 bases had no gene match. The CDR3 extends over 16 amino acids. Germline CDR1 is MNHNS and CDR2 is SASEGT. The CDR3 DNA is TGTGCCAGCAGGTCTTCCGGGACAGAGTATAATTCACCCCTCCACTTT. It translates to CASRSSGTEYNSPLHF.

The rearrangement joins TRBV24-1 to TRBJ2-5; D gene uncertain. The CDR3 is made up of 12 amino acids. CDR1 is KGHDR, CDR2 SFDVKD, per germline. The V and J ends lost 12 bases and 5 bases respectively, with 15 bases between them. CDR3 nucleotide sequence: TGTGCCGGGAAGGCGAGGTTGGAGACCCAGTACTTC. This translates into CAGKARLETQYF.